Included here is one T cell receptor (beta chain) sequence, with context. Collection of a roughly 2.5 ml blood sample took place per donor. This sample stems from a study of monozygotic twins with inflammatory bowel disease. CDR3 length: 16 residues. CDR1 DFQATT and CDR2 SNEGSKA come from the germline V gene (reference sequence). Reanalyzing the 5' RACE reads, TCRdb keeps one entry per CDR3 protein, without DNA. The specimen's table records around 380,000 distinct CDR3 sequences. This clonotype originated in a human donor with ulcerative colitis or Crohn's disease, or a healthy co-twin of an affected twin (not recorded which). The chain combines TRBV20-1 with TRBJ2-1; as DNA is missing, the TRBD1 call by TCRdb cannot be tested. Sequencing was done on a sample of blood. The CDR3 is CSALSPPGRSYNEQFF.